Described below is a single T cell receptor (beta chain) sequence and its context. What it binds is not known. A much larger clone differs from this one at a single base, so this may be a read error. MiXCR, applied by TCRdb to the reads, yields one record per CDR3 protein. The sample gives almost 300,000 distinct CDR3 sequences, about a tenth of which show up once; less than 3% is in the top ten. The data were obtained in a study of T cell repertoires in cytomegalovirus infection. Study details: In public TCR beta signatures, there were indications of both CMV infection and matching HLA type. General observations from the study: There were HLA-C-restricted CMV-specific TCR beta clonotypes dominating the ex vivo response.

Trimming removed 4 bases from V and 1 base from J; junction bases left unmatched: 6. The germline V gene encodes CDR1 MNHNY and CDR2 SVGAGI (reference sequence). The CDR3 is 16 residues long. The specimen sequenced was PBMCs. The clonotype comes from a human donor in good health (CMV status not recorded). Some clones in this sample may be carry-over from other donors' samples. V usage is TRBV6-6 and J usage is TRBJ2-4; 8 nucleotides match TRBD2. CDR3 region: CASSLTSEGAKNIQYF. CDR3 DNA: TGTGCCAGCAGTTTGACTAGCGAGGGGGCCAAAAACATTCAGTACTTC.